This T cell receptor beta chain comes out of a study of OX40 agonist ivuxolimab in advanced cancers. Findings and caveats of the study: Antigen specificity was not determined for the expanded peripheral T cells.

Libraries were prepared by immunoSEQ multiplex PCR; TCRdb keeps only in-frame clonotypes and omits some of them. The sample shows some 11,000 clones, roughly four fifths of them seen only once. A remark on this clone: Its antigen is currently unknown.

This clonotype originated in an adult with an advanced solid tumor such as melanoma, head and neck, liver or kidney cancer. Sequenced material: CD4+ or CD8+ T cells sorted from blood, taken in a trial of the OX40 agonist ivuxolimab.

CDR3 sequence reads: CASVTGGLGSEQFF. The DNA of the CDR3 is TGTGCCAGCGTGACAGGGGGCCTAGGGAGTGAGCAGTTCTTC. This chain joins TRBV28 and TRBJ2-1, with 10 bases identical to TRBD1. Germline V gene data show CDR1 as MDHEN and CDR2 as SYDVKM. This CDR3 has 14 amino acids. V lost 8 bases to trimming and J lost 9 bases; unmatched junction nucleotides: 10.